The next 2 T cell receptor beta chains were all read from a single sample in a study of identical twins. One entry per CDR3 protein, called by TCRdb with MiXCR from the 5' RACE reads. Of 550,000 to 800,000 distinct CDR3 sequences listed, around 7.4% are singletons. These data were also reused for a study on yellow fever vaccine responses in identical twins.

The sample comprised PBMCs. All receptors come from a woman aged 18-30 years in good health.

In this sample, this clonotype turned up a few times. This sequence joins TRBV14 and TRBJ1-1; D possibly corresponds to TRBD1 (5 bases). The V and J ends lost 1 base and 0 bases respectively, with 21 bases between them. In germline, CDR1 is SGHDN, CDR2 FVKESK. This CDR3 contains 19 residues. The CDR3, as DNA: TGTGCCAGCAGCCAAGCTGGTTTCGGGGCGGTGAGGATGAACACTGAAGCTTTCTTT. This gives the protein CASSQAGFGAVRMNTEAFF.

Ten or more counts support this clonotype. This chain links TRBV5-1 with TRBJ1-1; D is unclear. Germline V gene sequence: CDR1 SGHRS, CDR2 YFSETQ. The CDR3 contains 15 residues. Trimming shortened V by 4 bases and J by 1 base, and 14 bases separated the two germline ends. The CDR3 is CASSPRDGRNTEAFF. The CDR3 bases are TGCGCCAGCAGCCCACGGGATGGGCGGAACACTGAAGCTTTCTTT.